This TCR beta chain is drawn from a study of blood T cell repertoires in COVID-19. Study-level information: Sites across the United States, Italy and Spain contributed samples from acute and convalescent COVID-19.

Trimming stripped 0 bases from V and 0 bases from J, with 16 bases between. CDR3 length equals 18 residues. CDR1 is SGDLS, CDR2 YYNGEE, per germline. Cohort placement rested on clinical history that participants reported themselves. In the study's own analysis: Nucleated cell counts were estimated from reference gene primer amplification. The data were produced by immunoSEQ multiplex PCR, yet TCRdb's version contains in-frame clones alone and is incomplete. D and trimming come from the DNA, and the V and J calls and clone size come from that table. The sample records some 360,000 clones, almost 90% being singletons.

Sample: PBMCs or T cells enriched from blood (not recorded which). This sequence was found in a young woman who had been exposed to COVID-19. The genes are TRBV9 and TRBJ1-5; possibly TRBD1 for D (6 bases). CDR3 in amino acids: CASSVETPTGYSNQPQHF. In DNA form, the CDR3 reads TGTGCCAGCAGCGTAGAGACCCCCACAGGGTATAGCAATCAGCCCCAGCATTTT.